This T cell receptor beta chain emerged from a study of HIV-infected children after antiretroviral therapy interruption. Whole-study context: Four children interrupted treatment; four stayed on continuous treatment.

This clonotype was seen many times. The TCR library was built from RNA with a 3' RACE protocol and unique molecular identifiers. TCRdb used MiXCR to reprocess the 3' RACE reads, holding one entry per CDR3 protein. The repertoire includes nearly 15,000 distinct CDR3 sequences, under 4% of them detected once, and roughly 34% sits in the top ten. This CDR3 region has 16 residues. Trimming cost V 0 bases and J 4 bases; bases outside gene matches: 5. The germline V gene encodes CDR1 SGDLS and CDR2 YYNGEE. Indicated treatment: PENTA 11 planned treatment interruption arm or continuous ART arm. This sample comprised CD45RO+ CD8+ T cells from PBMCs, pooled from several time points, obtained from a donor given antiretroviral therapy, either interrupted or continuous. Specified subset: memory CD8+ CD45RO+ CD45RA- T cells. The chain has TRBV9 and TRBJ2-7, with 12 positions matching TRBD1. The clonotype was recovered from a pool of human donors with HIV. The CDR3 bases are TGTGCCAGCAGCGTAGAGGGGGACAGGGGGCAATACGAGCAGTACTTC. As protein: CASSVEGDRGQYEQYF.